This TCR beta chain emerged from a study of blood T cell repertoires in COVID-19. Per germline, CDR1 SGHTA and CDR2 FQGNSA. The germline V and J ends were trimmed by 5 bases and 1 base, with 11 bases remaining between them. The CDR3 consists of 14 residues. TCRdb keeps only in-frame clones here, not all; method: immunoSEQ multiplex PCR. Among about 98,000 clones, 70% to 90% were seen once, and the ten largest hold 4% to 5.5%. The chain couples TRBV7-2 to TRBJ1-2; D perhaps matches TRBD1 (6 bases). The clonotype was recovered from a man in his 70s with acute or convalescent COVID-19. The sequenced sample was peripheral blood. Here the CDR3 reads CASSPTGNNYGYTF. The CDR3 DNA reads TGTGCCAGCAGCCCAACAGGGAATAACTATGGCTACACCTTC.